The next 12 T cell receptor beta chains were all read from a single sample in a study of cytomegalovirus exposure and HLA in healthy donors. PCR used 60 Vbeta primers and 13 Jbeta primers. Sequenced by immunoSEQ multiplex PCR; TCRdb stores in-frame clones only, minus some. The data hold some 120,000 clones, with less than 85% observed a single time. Sequencing was carried out using PBMCs. The source is a man in his forties in good health and CMV-seronegative.

The chain uses TRBV19 and TRBJ2-2; unclear D gene. Germline CDR1 LNHDA, CDR2 SQIVND (reference sequence). The CDR3 is made up of 14 amino acids. V lost 3 bases and J lost 8, with 13 bases in between. In nucleotides, the CDR3 is TGTGCCAGTAGTATCGGTCGCTACGGTGGGGAGCTGTTTTTT. Translating it yields CASSIGRYGGELFF.

The chain combines TRBV2 with TRBJ2-7; D is possibly TRBD1 (6 bases). The length of the CDR3 is 14 residues. The germline gives CDR1 SNHLY, CDR2 FYNNEI. The ends were cut back, 5 bases at V and 4 bases at J, with 15 bases in the middle. The chain's CDR3 is CASSTQGGLYEQYF. The CDR3 nucleotides read TGTGCCAGCAGTACACAGGGTGGCCTTTACGAGCAGTACTTC.

The V gene is TRBV5-1, the J gene TRBJ2-1, with D possibly matching TRBD1 (6 bases). Germline V lookup: CDR1 SGHRS, CDR2 YFSETQ. This CDR3 contains 18 residues. V dropped 2 bases and J dropped 1 base, with 19 bases sitting between them. The chain's CDR3 is CASSFPQIGGVSYNEQFF. CDR3 DNA: TGCGCCAGCAGCTTTCCCCAAATAGGGGGAGTTTCCTACAATGAGCAGTTCTTC.

This chain uses TRBV5-1 with TRBJ2-7, with TRBD2 identical over 10 bases. CDR1 and CDR2 from the germline V gene are SGHRS and YFSETQ. This CDR3 is built from 15 residues. V shed 1 base, J shed 4 bases, and the junction held 5 bases outside the gene matches. The CDR3 nucleotides read TGCGCCAGCAGCTTGTCTGGACTAGCGGATTACGAGCAGTACTTC. This sequence encodes CASSLSGLADYEQYF.

The sample holds one count of this clone. This chain uses TRBV29-1 with TRBJ2-5; D possibly corresponds to TRBD1 (6 bases). V lost 5 bases and J 1 base, leaving 11 bases between the germline ends. Germline V gene data show CDR1 as SQVTM and CDR2 as ANQGSEA. The CDR3 sequence is 13 residues long. The CDR3 region has the DNA TGCAGCGTTAACCGACAGGCCCAAGAGACCCAGTACTTC. Protein sequence: CSVNRQAQETQYF.

V is TRBV5-5 and J is TRBJ2-5, with TRBD2 as a possible D gene (6 bases). The V gene's germline CDR1 is SGHKS and CDR2 YYEKEE (reference sequence). The CDR3 consists of 14 residues. The germline V and J ends were trimmed by 2 bases and 4 bases, with 12 bases remaining between them. The CDR3 is CASSFQGGTETQYF. For the CDR3, the DNA is TGTGCCAGCAGCTTTCAGGGAGGTACAGAGACCCAGTACTTC.

The V call is TRBV28, the J call TRBJ1-2; 7 bases fit TRBD1. Unmatched junction bases numbered 4, after V lost 8 bases and J lost 4 bases. The CDR3 runs 12 residues. Germline V lookup: CDR1 MDHEN, CDR2 SYDVKM. CDR3: CASQGVAYGYTF. DNA of the CDR3: TGTGCCAGCCAGGGGGTCGCCTATGGCTACACCTTC.

This clone was detected once. The V call is TRBV28, the J call TRBJ2-5; 12 bases are a match to TRBD1. The trim removed 6 bases at V and 3 bases at J, leaving 17 bases unmatched. The germline CDR1 and CDR2 sequences are MDHEN and SYDVKM. This CDR3 has 19 amino acids. CDR3 region: CASSHTLGGQGAFEETQYF. CDR3 nucleotide sequence: TGTGCCAGCAGCCACACTTTAGGGGGACAGGGGGCGTTTGAAGAGACCCAGTACTTC.

The V and J genes are TRBV28 and TRBJ2-1; 10 nucleotides match TRBD2. From germline, CDR1 is MDHEN and CDR2 SYDVKM. V shed 6 bases, J shed 3 bases, and the junction held 5 bases outside the gene matches. This CDR3 has 15 amino acids. In nucleotides, the CDR3 is TGTGCCAGCAGCCTAGCGGGGGCCGGCTACAATGAGCAGTTCTTC. Protein sequence: CASSLAGAGYNEQFF.

The chain uses TRBV2 and TRBJ2-1, with 10 bases lining up with TRBD1. Germline lookup yields CDR1 SNHLY and CDR2 FYNNEI. Trimming cost V 6 bases and J 7 bases; bases outside gene matches: 6. The CDR3 has 14 amino acids. The CDR3 loop is CASRRGQGWNEQFF. The CDR3 region has the DNA TGTGCCAGCAGGCGGGGACAGGGGTGGAATGAGCAGTTCTTC. Full variable domain (remainder filled in from reference TRBV2 and TRBJ2-1): EPEVTQTPSHQVTQMGQEVILRCVPISNHLYFYWYRQILGQKVEFLVSFYNNEISEKSEIFDDQFSVERPDGSNFTLKIRSTKLEDSAMYFCASRRGQGWNEQFFGPGTRLTVL.

The J gene is TRBJ2-6, the V gene TRBV7-9; D perhaps matches TRBD1 (5 bases). The CDR3 has 17 residues. V lost 3 bases and J 0 bases, leaving 12 bases between the germline ends. Germline values: CDR1 SEHNR, CDR2 FQNEAQ (reference sequence). The chain's CDR3 is CASSFYSGYSGANVLTF. As DNA, the CDR3 is TGTGCCAGCAGCTTTTACTCAGGGTACTCTGGGGCCAACGTCCTGACTTTC. The full variable domain, rest sourced from reference TRBV7-9 and TRBJ2-6, is DTGVSQNPRHKITKRGQNVTFRCDPISEHNRLYWYRQTLGQGPEFLTYFQNEAQLEKSRLLSDRFSAERPKGSFSTLEIQRTEQGDSAMYLCASSFYSGYSGANVLTFGAGSRLTVL.

The gene calls are TRBV7-9 and TRBJ1-1; 8 bases are shared with TRBD1. CDR1 and CDR2 from the germline V gene are SEHNR and FQNEAQ (reference sequence). The CDR3 spans 14 residues. Germline trimming cut 5 bases from V and 2 bases from J; bases unmatched to any gene: 4. CDR3 region: CASSDRGGNTEAFF. The CDR3 DNA sequence: TGTGCCAGCAGCGACAGGGGCGGTAACACTGAAGCTTTCTTT.